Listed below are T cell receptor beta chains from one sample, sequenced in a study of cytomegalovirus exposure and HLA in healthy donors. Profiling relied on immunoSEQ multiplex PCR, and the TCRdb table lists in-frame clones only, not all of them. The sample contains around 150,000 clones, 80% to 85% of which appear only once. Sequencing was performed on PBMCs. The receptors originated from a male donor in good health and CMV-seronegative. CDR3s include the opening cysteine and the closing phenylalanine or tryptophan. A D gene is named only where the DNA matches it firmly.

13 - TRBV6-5 CASMRRRDTEAFF
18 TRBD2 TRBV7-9 CASSSTSGDNSSYNEQFF
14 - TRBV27 CASSLMFSSYEQYF
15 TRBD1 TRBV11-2 CASSSGGRKNTEAFF
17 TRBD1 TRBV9 CASSVASTGYGNYGYTF
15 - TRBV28 CASSLARIFQETQYF
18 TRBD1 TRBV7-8 CASSPVAGTGALNTEAFF
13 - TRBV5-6 CASSFLRTGELFF
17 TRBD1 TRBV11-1 CASSLVTGTEAYNEQFF
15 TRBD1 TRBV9 CASSTTGTGNTEAFF
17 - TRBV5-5 CASSLTQWGRELYGYTF
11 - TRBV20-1 CSARWGDEQFF
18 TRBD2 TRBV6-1 CASSETARATSEWDIQYF
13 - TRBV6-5 CASSYSVAAEAFF
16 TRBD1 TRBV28 CASSLLSQLTGETQYF
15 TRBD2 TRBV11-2 CASSETSGGLYEQYF
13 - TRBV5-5 CASSPAGANVLTF
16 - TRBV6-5 CASSYSPAETQETQYF
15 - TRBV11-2 CASSPRLGMGYEQFF
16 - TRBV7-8 CASSSRRQNSGNTIYF
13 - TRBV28 CASSLSRSYEQYF
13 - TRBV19 CASSITGDTEAFF
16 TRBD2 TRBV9 CASSGGGLAGQETQYF
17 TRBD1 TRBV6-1 CASSARQGRVSNQPQHF
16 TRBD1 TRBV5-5 CASSNLDRGIFNEQFF
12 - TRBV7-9 CASSLGLSYPFF
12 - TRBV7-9 CSSSLAQIEAFF
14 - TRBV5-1 CASSLSGYYGELFF
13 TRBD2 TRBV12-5 CASGVAGGPGQYF
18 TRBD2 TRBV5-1 CASSRTGPTSGSGNEQFF
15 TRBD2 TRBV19 CASSAIAGPYNEQFF
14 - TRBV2 CASSERLISYEQYF
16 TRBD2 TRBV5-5 CASSLGGSGRGETQYF
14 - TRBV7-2 CASSLVVFQETQYF
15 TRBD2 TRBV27 CASTSFGGTGETQYF
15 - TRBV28 CASSFTGRGTYEQYF
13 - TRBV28 CASSLAETYEQYF